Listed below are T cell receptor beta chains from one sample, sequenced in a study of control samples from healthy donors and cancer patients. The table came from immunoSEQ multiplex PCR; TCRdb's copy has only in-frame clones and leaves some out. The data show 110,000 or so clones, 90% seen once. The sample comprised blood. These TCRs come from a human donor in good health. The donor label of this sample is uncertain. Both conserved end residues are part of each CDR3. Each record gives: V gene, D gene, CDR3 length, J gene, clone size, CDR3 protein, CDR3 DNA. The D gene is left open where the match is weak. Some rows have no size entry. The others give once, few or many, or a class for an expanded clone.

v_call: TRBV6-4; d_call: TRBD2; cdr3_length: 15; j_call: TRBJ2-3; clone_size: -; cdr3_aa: CASSASGGATDTQYF; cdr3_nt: TGTGCCAGCAGCGCTAGCGGGGGGGCCACAGATACGCAGTATTTT
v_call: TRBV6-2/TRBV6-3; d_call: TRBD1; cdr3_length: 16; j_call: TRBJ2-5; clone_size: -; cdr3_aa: CASSRRQGLGGETQYF; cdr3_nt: TGTGCCAGCAGTCGAAGACAGGGGCTGGGAGGAGAGACCCAGTACTTC
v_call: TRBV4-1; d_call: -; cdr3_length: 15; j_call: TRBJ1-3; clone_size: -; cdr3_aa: CASGGAAGGGNTIYF; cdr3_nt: TGCGCCAGCGGGGGGGCGGCTGGGGGCGGAAACACCATATATTTT
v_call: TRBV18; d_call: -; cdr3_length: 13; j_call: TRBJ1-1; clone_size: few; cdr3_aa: CASSATADTEAFF; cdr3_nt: TGTGCCAGCTCAGCGACAGCAGACACTGAAGCTTTCTTT
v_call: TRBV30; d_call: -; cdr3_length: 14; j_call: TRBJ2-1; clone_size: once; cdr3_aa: CAWGRGGSYNEQFF; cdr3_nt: TGTGCCTGGGGAAGGGGGGGCTCCTACAATGAGCAGTTCTTC
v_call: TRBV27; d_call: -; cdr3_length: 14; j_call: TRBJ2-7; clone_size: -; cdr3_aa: CASSFVADSYEQYF; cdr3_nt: TGTGCCAGCAGTTTCGTGGCAGACTCCTACGAGCAGTACTTC
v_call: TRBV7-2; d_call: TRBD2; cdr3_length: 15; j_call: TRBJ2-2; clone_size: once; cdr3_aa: CASSLGLAGTGELFF; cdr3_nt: TGTGCCAGCAGCTTAGGATTAGCGGGGACCGGGGAGCTGTTTTTT
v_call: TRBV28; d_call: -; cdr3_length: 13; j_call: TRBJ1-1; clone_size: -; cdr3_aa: CASSPPDSSRAFF; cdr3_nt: TGTGCCAGCAGCCCACCCGACAGCTCGCGAGCTTTCTTT
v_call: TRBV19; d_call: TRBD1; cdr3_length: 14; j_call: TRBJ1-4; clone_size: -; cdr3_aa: CASSTRGQGEKLFF; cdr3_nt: TGTGCCAGTAGTACCAGGGGGCAAGGGGAAAAACTGTTTTTT
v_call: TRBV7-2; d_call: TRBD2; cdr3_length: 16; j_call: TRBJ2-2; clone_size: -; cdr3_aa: CASSIGGLANTGELFF; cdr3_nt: TGTGCCAGCAGCATAGGGGGACTAGCGAACACCGGGGAGCTGTTTTTT
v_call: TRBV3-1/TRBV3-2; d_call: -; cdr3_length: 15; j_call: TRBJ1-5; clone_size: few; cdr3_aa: CASSRGSNSNQPQHF; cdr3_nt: TGTGCCAGCAGCCGGGGCAGCAATAGCAATCAGCCCCAGCATTTT
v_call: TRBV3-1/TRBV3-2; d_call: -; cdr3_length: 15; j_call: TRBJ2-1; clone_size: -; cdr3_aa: CASSQGGLAYNEQFF; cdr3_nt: TGTGCCAGCAGCCAAGGGGGGCTGGCCTACAATGAGCAGTTCTTC
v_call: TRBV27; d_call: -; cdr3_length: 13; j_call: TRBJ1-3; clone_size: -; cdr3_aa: CASRKTGRHTIYF; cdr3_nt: TGTGCCAGCCGAAAAACAGGGCGCCACACCATATATTTT
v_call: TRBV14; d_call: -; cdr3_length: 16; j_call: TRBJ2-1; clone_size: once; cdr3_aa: CASSPLLAAPNNEQFF; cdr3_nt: TGTGCCAGCAGCCCACTCCTTGCGGCTCCCAACAATGAGCAGTTCTTC
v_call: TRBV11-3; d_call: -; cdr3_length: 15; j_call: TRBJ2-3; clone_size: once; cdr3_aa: CASSLDASSTDTQYF; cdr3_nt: TGTGCCAGCAGCTTAGACGCCTCTTCAACAGATACGCAGTATTTT
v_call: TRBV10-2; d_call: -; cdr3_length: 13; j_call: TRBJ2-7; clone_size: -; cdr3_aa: CASSEPLGGEQYF; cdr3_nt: TGCGCCAGCAGTGAACCTTTAGGGGGAGAGCAGTACTTC
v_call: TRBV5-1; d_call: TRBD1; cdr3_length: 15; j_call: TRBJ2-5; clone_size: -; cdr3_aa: CASSAGDRDQETQYF; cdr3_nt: TGCGCCAGCAGCGCAGGGGACAGAGACCAAGAGACCCAGTACTTC
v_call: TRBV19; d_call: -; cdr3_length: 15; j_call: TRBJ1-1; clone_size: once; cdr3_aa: CASSTQTFLNTEAFF; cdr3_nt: TGTGCCAGTAGTACCCAAACCTTCCTGAACACTGAAGCTTTCTTT
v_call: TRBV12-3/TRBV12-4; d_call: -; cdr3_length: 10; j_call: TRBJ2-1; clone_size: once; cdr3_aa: CASSENEQFF; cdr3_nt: TGTGCCAGCAGCGAAAATGAGCAGTTCTTC
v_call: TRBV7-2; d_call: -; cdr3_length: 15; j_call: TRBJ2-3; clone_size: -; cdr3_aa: CASSPWTPGGDTQYF; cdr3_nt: TGTGCCAGCAGCCCGTGGACCCCTGGGGGAGATACGCAGTATTTT
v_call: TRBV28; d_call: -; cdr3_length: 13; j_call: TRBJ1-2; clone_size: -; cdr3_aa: CASSLGQNYGYTF; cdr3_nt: TGTGCCAGCAGTTTAGGACAGAACTATGGCTACACCTTC
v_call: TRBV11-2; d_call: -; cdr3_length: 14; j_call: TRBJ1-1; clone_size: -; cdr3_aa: CASSLEGTSVEAFF; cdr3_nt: TGTGCCAGCAGCTTAGAGGGGACCTCGGTCGAAGCTTTCTTT
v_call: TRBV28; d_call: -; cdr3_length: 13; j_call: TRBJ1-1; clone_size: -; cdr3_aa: CASSLGLNTEAFF; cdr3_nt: TGTGCCAGCAGTTTGGGCCTGAACACTGAAGCTTTCTTT
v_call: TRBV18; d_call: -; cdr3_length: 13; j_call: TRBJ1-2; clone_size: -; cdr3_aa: CASSPGGADLGTF; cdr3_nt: TGTGCCAGCTCACCGGGAGGGGCTGACCTTGGCACCTTC
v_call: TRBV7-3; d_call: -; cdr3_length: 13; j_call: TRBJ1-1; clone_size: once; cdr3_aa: CASSQARDTEAFF; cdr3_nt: TGTGCCAGCAGCCAAGCCCGGGACACTGAAGCTTTCTTT
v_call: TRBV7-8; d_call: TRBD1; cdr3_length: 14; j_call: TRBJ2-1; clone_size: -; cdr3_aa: CASNQGQGGSNWFF; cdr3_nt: TGTGCCAGCAACCAAGGACAGGGTGGCTCAAATTGGTTCTTC
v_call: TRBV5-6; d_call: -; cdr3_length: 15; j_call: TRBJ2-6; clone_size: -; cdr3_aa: CASSLWGSGANVLTF; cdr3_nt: TGTGCCAGCAGCTTGTGGGGGTCTGGGGCCAACGTCCTGACTTTC